The 8 T cell receptor beta chains listed next were all sequenced from one sample in a study of blood T cell repertoires in COVID-19. Generated by immunoSEQ multiplex PCR, the TCRdb table keeps only in-frame clones and is missing some. The top ten clones hold roughly 9.6% of a sample with 180,000 or so clones, roughly 80% of them seen once. The specimen was peripheral blood. These receptors came from a woman aged 40 to 50 with COVID-19, enrolled during active disease.

V gene TRBV2 combines with J gene TRBJ1-2; D is unclear. This CDR3 is built from 10 residues. Germline CDR1 and CDR2: SNHLY and FYNNEI. The ends were cut back, 6 bases at V and 6 bases at J, with 5 bases in the middle. CDR3 amino acids: CASSRNGYTF. The CDR3 DNA sequence: TGTGCCAGCAGCAGAAATGGCTACACCTTC.

The chain links TRBV30 to TRBJ2-2, with 8 nucleotides matching TRBD1. Germline CDR1 and CDR2: GTSNPN and SVGIG (reference sequence). The CDR3 length is 15 residues. V gave up 3 bases and J gave up 5 bases; unmatched junction bases: 8. The CDR3 sequence is CAWSTGTGWTGELFF. In DNA form, the CDR3 reads TGTGCCTGGAGCACTGGGACAGGCTGGACCGGGGAGCTGTTTTTT.

The chain carries TRBV5-8 and TRBJ2-3; 7 nucleotides agree with TRBD2. The germline CDR1 and CDR2 sequences are SGHTS and YDEGEE. V dropped 0 bases and J dropped 1; count of bases not matched to a gene: 11. This CDR3 is 18 amino acids long. The DNA of the CDR3 is TGTGCCAGCAGCTTGGGTCTAGCGGCACTACTGGGCACAGATACGCAGTATTTT. Its translation: CASSLGLAALLGTDTQYF.

The J gene is TRBJ1-2, the V gene TRBV5-6; weak D call: TRBD1 (5 bases). The CDR3 sequence is 15 residues long. Germline loops: CDR1 SGHDT, CDR2 YYEEEE. Trimming removed 0 bases from V and 6 bases from J, with 15 bases in between. The CDR3 region is CASSLVDSSPDGYTF. DNA of the CDR3: TGTGCCAGCAGCTTGGTTGACAGCTCCCCGGATGGCTACACCTTC. The variable domain in full, completed from reference TRBV5-6 and TRBJ1-2, reads DAGVTQSPTHLIKTRGQQVTLRCSPKSGHDTVSWYQQALGQGPQFIFQYYEEEERQRGNFPDRFSGHQFPNYSSELNVNALLLGDSALYLCASSLVDSSPDGYTFGSGTRLTVV.

This chain connects TRBV7-3 to TRBJ1-1; 7 bases are a match to TRBD1. This CDR3 contains 15 residues. With 7 bases clipped from V and 0 bases from J, the junction kept 8 bases outside the gene matches. Germline V lookup: CDR1 SGHTA, CDR2 FQGTGA. CDR3 nucleotide sequence: TGTGCCAGCAACCGGACAGGCGGTATGAACACTGAAGCTTTCTTT. Residues: CASNRTGGMNTEAFF.

V usage is TRBV7-3 and J usage is TRBJ1-1; no definite D call. V lost 3 bases to trimming and J lost 2 bases, with 7 bases between them. This CDR3 has 13 residues. The germline gives CDR1 SGHTA, CDR2 FQGTGA. CDR3: CASSFSVNTEAFF. The CDR3 region has the DNA TGTGCCAGCAGCTTTTCAGTTAACACTGAAGCTTTCTTT. Supplemented by reference TRBV7-3 and TRBJ1-1, the full variable domain reads GAGVSQTPSNKVTEKGKYVELRCDPISGHTALYWYRQSLGQGPEFLIYFQGTGAADDSGLPNDRFFAVRPEGSVSTLKIQRTERGDSAVYLCASSFSVNTEAFFGQGTRLTVV.

This chain links TRBV9 with TRBJ2-3, with no clear D. Trimming stripped 0 bases from V and 0 bases from J, with 5 bases between. CDR1 and CDR2 (germline): SGDLS, YYNGEE. The CDR3 consists of 14 residues. In DNA, the CDR3 is TGTGCCAGCAGCGTAGCGGTCAGCACAGATACGCAGTATTTT. Its translation: CASSVAVSTDTQYF. The variable domain in full, with the rest retrieved from reference TRBV9 and TRBJ2-3, is DSGVTQTPKHLITATGQRVTLRCSPRSGDLSVYWYQQSLDQGLQFLIQYYNGEERAKGNILERFSAQQFPDLHSELNLSSLELGDSALYFCASSVAVSTDTQYFGPGTRLTVL.

This clone was detected once. Other nucleotide sequences from this sample produce the same CDR3. For the CDR3, the DNA is TGTGCCAGCTCACCAACTAGCGGGATCACAGATACGCAGTATTTT. As protein: CASSPTSGITDTQYF. The chain has TRBV18 and TRBJ2-3; 10 positions match TRBD2. Losses at the gene ends were 2 bases for V and 2 bases for J; bases not matched to a gene: 1. CDR1 is KGHSH and CDR2 is LQKENI in the germline V gene. The CDR3 is made up of 15 amino acids.